The present entry profiles one T cell receptor (beta chain) with its context. Antigen unknown. A much larger clone sits a single nucleotide away, making a read error possible. This record belongs to a study of regulatory T cells in long-lasting Graves disease. Points from the study as a whole: Persistent Graves' patients showed a TCR diversity that was lower than that of newly diagnosed ones. Persistent disease was associated with favored TRBV28 usage and with favored use of TRBJ1-2 and TRBJ2-5.

For TCR beta, libraries came from iRepertoire HTBI primers and Arm-PCR of CDR3 regions. Authors' processing steps: Roughly 65 TRBV and some 14 TRBJ segments were identified across samples. TCRdb re-derived calls from the multiplex PCR reads in MiXCR, one entry per CDR3 protein. V and J calls and clone size were set by TCRdb, not the authors. The sample has some 330,000 distinct CDR3 sequences; about 23% are singletons. The time point is: persistent/refractory GD, antithyroid drugs over 5 years with positive TRAb. PBMC RNA was the source of the TCR library. Losses at the gene ends were 6 bases for V and 3 bases for J; bases not matched to a gene: 8. CDR1 SNHLY and CDR2 FYNNEI come from the germline V gene. The CDR3 is made up of 15 amino acids.

The gene calls are TRBV2 and TRBJ2-7; the match to TRBD2 covers 10 bases. The sequences come from peripheral blood mononuclear cells (PBMCs), collected when the disease was refractory, from a patient treated with antithyroid drugs. This receptor was taken from a woman in her thirties or forties with Graves disease. For the CDR3, the DNA is TGTGCCAGCAGCGACCCCCGGACTAGCGGCTACGAGCAGTACTTC. Protein sequence: CASSDPRTSGYEQYF.